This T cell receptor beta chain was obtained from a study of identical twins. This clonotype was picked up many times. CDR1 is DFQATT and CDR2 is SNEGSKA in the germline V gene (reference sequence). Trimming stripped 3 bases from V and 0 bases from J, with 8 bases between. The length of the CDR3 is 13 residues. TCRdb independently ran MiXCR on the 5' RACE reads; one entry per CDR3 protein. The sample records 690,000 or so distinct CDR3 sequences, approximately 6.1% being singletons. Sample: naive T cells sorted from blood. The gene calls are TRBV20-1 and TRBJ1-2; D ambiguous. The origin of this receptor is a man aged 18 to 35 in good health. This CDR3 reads CSARVRANYGYTF. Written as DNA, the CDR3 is TGCAGTGCTAGGGTCCGTGCTAACTATGGCTACACCTTC.